One TCR beta chain is described in this entry. The antigen is unknown. These data originate in a study of cytomegalovirus exposure and HLA in healthy donors. CDR3 size: 14 residues. Germline CDR1 and CDR2: MNHEY and SMNVEV (reference sequence). V lost 3 bases and J lost 8, with 11 bases in between. Overall study findings and caveats: The authors judged a highly shared variant cluster likely a sequencing artifact.

The PCR was carried out with 60 Vbeta primers and 13 Jbeta primers. The assay was immunoSEQ multiplex PCR, and TCRdb's table has in-frame clones only and misses some. The table includes around 300,000 clones, approximately 90% detected once. The chain uses TRBV27 and TRBJ1-6; no clear D gene. Specimen: PBMCs. The TCR was taken from a woman between 18 and 30 years old in good health and CMV-seronegative. The CDR3 nucleotides read TGTGCCAGCAGTTTGAGACGGGAGGATTCACCCCTCCACTTT. Protein sequence: CASSLRREDSPLHF.